The clone carrying this TCR beta chain was recorded at least ten times. CDR1 is SQVTM, CDR2 ANQGSEA, per germline. With V trimmed by 8 bases and J by 5 bases, 7 bases remained unmatched. This CDR3 spans 12 amino acids. TCR beta CDR3 amplification from genomic DNA was performed by two-round multiplex PCR. First-round PCR employed TRBV- and TRBJ-specific primers for each gene. TCRdb called the multiplex PCR reads again in MiXCR, with one record for every CDR3 protein. The sample has over 14,000 distinct CDR3 sequences, around a quarter seen once. This entry belongs to a study of prognosis after radiotherapy for stage I lung cancer.

This sequence joins TRBV29-1 and TRBJ1-2, with 8 bases lining up with TRBD1. The sample was PBMCs, taken before or after stereotactic body radiation therapy (not recorded which). This clonotype was obtained from a donor over 45 with non-small cell lung cancer. The CDR3: CSSGGQDYGYTF. The CDR3 DNA reads as TGCAGCTCCGGGGGACAGGATTATGGCTACACCTTC.